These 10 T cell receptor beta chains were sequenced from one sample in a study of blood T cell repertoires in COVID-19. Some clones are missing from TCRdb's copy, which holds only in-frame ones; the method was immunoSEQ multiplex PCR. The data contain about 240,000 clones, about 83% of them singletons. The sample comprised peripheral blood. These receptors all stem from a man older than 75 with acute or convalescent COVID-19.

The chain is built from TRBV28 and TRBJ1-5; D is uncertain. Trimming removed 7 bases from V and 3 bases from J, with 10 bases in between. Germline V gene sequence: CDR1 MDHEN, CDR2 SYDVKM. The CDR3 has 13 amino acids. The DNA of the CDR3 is TGTGCCAGCATATCGGCGGTCAATCAGCCCCAGCATTTT. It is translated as CASISAVNQPQHF. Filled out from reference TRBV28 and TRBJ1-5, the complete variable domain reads DVKVTQSSRYLVKRTGEKVFLECVQDMDHENMFWYRQDPGLGLRLIYFSYDVKMKEKGDIPEGYSVSREKKERFSLILESASTNQTSMYLCASISAVNQPQHFGDGTRLSIL.

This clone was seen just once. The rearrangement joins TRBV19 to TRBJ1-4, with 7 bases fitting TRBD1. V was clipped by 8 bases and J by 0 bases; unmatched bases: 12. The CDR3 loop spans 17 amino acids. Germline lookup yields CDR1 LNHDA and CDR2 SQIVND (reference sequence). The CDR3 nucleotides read TGTGCCAGTTCCGAAACAGGGGTCGTCGCAACTAATGAAAAACTGTTTTTT. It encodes CASSETGVVATNEKLFF. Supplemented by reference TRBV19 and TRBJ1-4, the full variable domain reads DGGITQSPKYLFRKEGQNVTLSCEQNLNHDAMYWYRQDPGQGLRLIYYSQIVNDFQKGDIAEGYSVSREKKESFPLTVTSAQKNPTAFYLCASSETGVVATNEKLFFGSGTQLSVL.

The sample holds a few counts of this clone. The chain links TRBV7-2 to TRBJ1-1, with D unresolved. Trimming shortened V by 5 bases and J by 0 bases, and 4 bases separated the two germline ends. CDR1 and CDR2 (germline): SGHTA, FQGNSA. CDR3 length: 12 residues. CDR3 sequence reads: CASSPVNTEAFF. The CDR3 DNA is TGTGCCAGCAGCCCAGTGAACACTGAAGCTTTCTTT. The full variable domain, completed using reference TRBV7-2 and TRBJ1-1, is GAGVSQSPSNKVTEKGKDVELRCDPISGHTALYWYRQSLGQGLEFLIYFQGNSAPDKSGLPSDRFSAERTGGSVSTLTIQRTQQEDSAVYLCASSPVNTEAFFGQGTRLTVV.

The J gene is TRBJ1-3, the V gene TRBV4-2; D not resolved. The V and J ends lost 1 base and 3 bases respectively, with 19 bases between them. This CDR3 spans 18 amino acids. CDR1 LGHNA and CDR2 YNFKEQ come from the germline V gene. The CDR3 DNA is TGTGCCAGCAGCCAAGCGGGAAGGGTTGGGCGGAATGGAAACACCATATATTTT. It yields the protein CASSQAGRVGRNGNTIYF.

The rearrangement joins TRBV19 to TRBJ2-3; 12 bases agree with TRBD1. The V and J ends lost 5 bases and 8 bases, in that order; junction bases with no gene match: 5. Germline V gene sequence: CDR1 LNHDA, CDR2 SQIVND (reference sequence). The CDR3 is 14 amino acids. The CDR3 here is CASSQGTGGATQYF. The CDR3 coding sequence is TGTGCCAGTAGTCAAGGGACAGGGGGCGCTACGCAGTATTTT.

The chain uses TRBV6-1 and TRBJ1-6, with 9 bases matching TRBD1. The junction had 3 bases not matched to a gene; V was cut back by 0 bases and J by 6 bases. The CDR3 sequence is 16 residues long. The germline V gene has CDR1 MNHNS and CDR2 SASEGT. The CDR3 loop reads CASSEAAGQGNSPLHF. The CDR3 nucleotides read TGTGCCAGCAGTGAAGCGGCGGGACAGGGTAATTCACCCCTCCACTTT.

The CDR3 region is CASSIPYAGTSGTDTQYF. The CDR3 region has the DNA TGTGCCAGTAGTATACCCTATGCAGGGACTAGCGGCACAGATACGCAGTATTTT. The J gene is TRBJ2-3, the V gene TRBV19, with 10 bases aligning to TRBD2. This CDR3 contains 18 residues. Germline CDR1 and CDR2: LNHDA and SQIVND (reference sequence). V was clipped by 2 bases and J by 1 base; unmatched bases: 9.

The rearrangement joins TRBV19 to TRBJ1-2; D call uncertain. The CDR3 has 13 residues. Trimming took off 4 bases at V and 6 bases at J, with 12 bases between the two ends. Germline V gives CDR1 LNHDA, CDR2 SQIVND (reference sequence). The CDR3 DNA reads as TGTGCCAGTAGTAGGCGGAAAGGAGATGGCTACACCTTC. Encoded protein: CASSRRKGDGYTF.

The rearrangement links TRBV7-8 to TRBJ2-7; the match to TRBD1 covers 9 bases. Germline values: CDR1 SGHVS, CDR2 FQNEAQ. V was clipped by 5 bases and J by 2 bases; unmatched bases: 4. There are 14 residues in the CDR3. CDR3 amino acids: CASSNGQGPYEQYF. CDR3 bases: TGTGCCAGCAGCAACGGACAGGGGCCCTACGAGCAGTACTTC.

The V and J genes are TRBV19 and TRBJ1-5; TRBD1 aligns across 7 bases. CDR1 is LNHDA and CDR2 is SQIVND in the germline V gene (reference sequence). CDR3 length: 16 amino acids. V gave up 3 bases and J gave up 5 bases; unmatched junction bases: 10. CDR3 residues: CASSIAGQGGHQPQHF. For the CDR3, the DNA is TGTGCCAGTAGTATCGCCGGACAAGGGGGCCATCAGCCCCAGCATTTT.